A single sample gave rise to the 6 T cell receptor beta chains below, sequenced in a study of T cells in Graves' hyperthyroidism and ophthalmopathy. There were TCR beta CDR3 regions amplified from RNA transcripts. HTBI primers were used for first-round RT-PCR of the TCR CDR3. TCRdb redid the calling of the multiplex PCR reads with MiXCR, one entry per CDR3 protein. Of fewer than 650,000 distinct CDR3 sequences in the sample, around 43% were seen once. The specimen sequenced was peripheral blood or thyroid tissue (not recorded which). The origin of the receptors is an adult woman with Graves' disease, either hyperthyroidism or ophthalmopathy (not recorded which).

This rearrangement joins TRBV2 to TRBJ1-1; D remains unclear. V gave up 11 bases and J gave up 4 bases, with 17 bases separating them. Germline CDR1 reads SNHLY; CDR2 reads FYNNEI. This CDR3 has 13 amino acids. This CDR3 reads CAGTRLGVTEAFF. The CDR3 DNA is TGTGCCGGCACCCGTCTGGGAGTCACTGAAGCTTTCTTT.

The gene calls are TRBV7-9 and TRBJ2-5, with TRBD1 matching 11 bases. Germline CDR1 SEHNR, CDR2 FQNEAQ (reference sequence). With V trimmed by 5 bases and J by 9 bases, 8 bases remained unmatched. The CDR3 sequence is 14 residues long. This chain's CDR3 is CASSTGDRGKPQYF. The DNA of the CDR3 is TGTGCCAGCAGCACCGGGGACAGGGGGAAGCCCCAGTACTTC.

Notes on this clonotype: The conserved phenylalanine or tryptophan is not found at the CDR3 terminus, so this likely reflects a read error. This chain uses TRBV19 with TRBJ2-7, with D perhaps assigned TRBD1 or TRBD2 (5 bases each). The germline V gene has CDR1 LNHDA and CDR2 SQIVND (reference sequence). The CDR3 totals 14 residues. V was shortened by 3 bases and J by 2 bases, with 11 bases between the two germline ends. Here the CDR3 DNA reads TGTGCCAGTAGTATGGGACCCTCGGCCTACGAGCAGTACTCC. It specifies CASSMGPSAYEQYS.

This clonotype was counted a few times. The genes are TRBV27 and TRBJ1-6; 11 bases fit TRBD1. Germline lookup yields CDR1 MNHEY and CDR2 SMNVEV (reference sequence). CDR3 length: 18 residues. Trimming at V came to 4 bases and at J to 0 bases, leaving 5 bases not matched to a gene. The CDR3 region has the DNA TGTGCCAGCAGTTCCGGGACAGGGGGTTTCTCCTATAATTCACCCCTCCACTTT. It is translated as CASSSGTGGFSYNSPLHF.

As concerns this clonotype: This CDR3 is missing its conserved last phenylalanine or tryptophan, likely due to a read error. The DNA is omitted, as the CDR3 cannot be located on it reliably, and the CDR3 follows TCRdb's listing. CDR3 loop: CATDWTAVT. The chain combines TRBV24-1 with TRBJ2-5; TRBD1 is the table's D call and was not checked against the DNA. Counting both end residues, the CDR3 totals 9 amino acids. Germline CDR1 is KGHDR and CDR2 is SFDVKD.

This clonotype was seen a handful of times. This chain connects TRBV9 to TRBJ2-5; D not certain. Germline lookup yields CDR1 SGDLS and CDR2 YYNGEE. Trimming shortened V by 4 bases and J by 2 bases, and 6 bases separated the two germline ends. This CDR3 region has 12 residues. The CDR3 region is CASSYQQETQYF. The CDR3 DNA follows: TGTGCCAGCAGCTACCAACAAGAGACCCAGTACTTC.